This T cell receptor beta chain was recovered during a study of post-analysis software for immune sequencing data. Germline V gene lookup returns CDR1 MGHRA and CDR2 YSYEKL. This CDR3 has 15 residues. V gave up 5 bases and J gave up 5 bases; unmatched junction bases: 9. Notes on the study in general: The study found significantly lower normalized Chao1 diversity in multiple sclerosis patients than in controls. Compared with controls, patients had more of about 5 TRBV segments, including TRBV5-6, TRBV5-1 and TRBV20-1.

The library was made from cDNA and included unique molecular identifiers. Input of roughly 0.9 to 11 million T cells yielded 550,000 or so cDNA molecules. MiXCR, run by TCRdb on the PCR reads, gives a single entry per CDR3 protein. The repertoire holds 430,000 or so distinct CDR3 sequences, about 40% seen once, with about 7.6% in the top ten. Of note for this clonotype: What it recognizes is unknown.

What was sequenced was blood. This chain joins TRBV4-1 and TRBJ2-5; TRBD1 matches 9 bases. The sequence was collected from a girl aged 2 to 9 with multiple sclerosis. The DNA of the CDR3 is TGCGCCAGCAGCTACTGGACAGGGGATGTGGAGACCCAGTACTTC. This codes for CASSYWTGDVETQYF.